These 28 T cell receptor beta chains were all obtained from the same sample, sequenced in a study of OX40 agonist ivuxolimab in advanced cancers. Data came from immunoSEQ multiplex PCR; TCRdb stores just in-frame clones and leaves some out. Of 75,000 to 95,000 clones listed, more than 85% are singletons. The sequencing used CD4+ or CD8+ T cells sorted from blood, collected in a trial of the OX40 agonist ivuxolimab. The receptors derive from an adult with an advanced solid tumor such as melanoma, head and neck, liver or kidney cancer.

The chain has TRBV14 and TRBJ2-1; D is possibly TRBD2 (6 bases). The V gene lost 4 bases and the J gene lost 2 bases, with 15 bases spanning the gap. Germline V gene data show CDR1 as SGHDN and CDR2 as FVKESK. The CDR3 extends over 16 amino acids. Written as DNA, the CDR3 is TGTGCCAGCAGCCCTTATCTAGCGTGGACCTACAATGAGCAGTTCTTC. Its translation: CASSPYLAWTYNEQFF.

This sequence joins TRBV18 and TRBJ2-7, with TRBD1 identical over 10 bases. Trimming took 6 bases from V and 10 from J; bases not matched to a gene: 6. The germline gives CDR1 KGHSH, CDR2 LQKENI. The CDR3 is made up of 12 amino acids. This CDR3 is CASSQGQGNQYF. CDR3 in DNA: TGTGCCAGCTCCCAGGGACAGGGGAATCAGTACTTC. The variable domain in full, with the rest retrieved from reference TRBV18 and TRBJ2-7, is NAGVMQNPRHLVRRRGQEARLRCSPMKGHSHVYWYRQLPEEGLKFMVYLQKENIIDESGMPKERFSAEFPKEGPSILRIQQVVRGDSAAYFCASSQGQGNQYFGPGTRLTVT.

V is TRBV19 and J is TRBJ1-1; D unresolved. Trimming removed 2 bases at V and 1 base at J, with 2 bases between. This CDR3 comprises 12 residues. The germline V gene has CDR1 LNHDA and CDR2 SQIVND (reference sequence). CDR3 sequence: CASSIKNTEAFF. For the CDR3, the DNA is TGTGCCAGTAGTATAAAGAACACTGAAGCTTTCTTT.

The J gene is TRBJ2-6, the V gene TRBV18, with 8 bases aligning to TRBD2. CDR3 size: 21 residues. With V trimmed by 5 bases and J by 0 bases, 18 bases remained unmatched. CDR1 KGHSH and CDR2 LQKENI come from the germline V gene. CDR3 DNA: TGTGCCAGCTCATTCCGGGACATAGGACTAGCCCTCCTCTCTGGGGCCAACGTCCTGACTTTC. Translating it yields CASSFRDIGLALLSGANVLTF. Based on the CDR3 plus reference TRBV18 and TRBJ2-6, the full variable domain is NAGVMQNPRHLVRRRGQEARLRCSPMKGHSHVYWYRQLPEEGLKFMVYLQKENIIDESGMPKERFSAEFPKEGPSILRIQQVVRGDSAAYFCASSFRDIGLALLSGANVLTFGAGSRLTVL.

The chain links TRBV29-1 to TRBJ2-3, with TRBD1 matching 9 bases. The CDR3 totals 14 residues. V lost 0 bases to trimming and J lost 6 bases; unmatched junction nucleotides: 4. Germline loops: CDR1 SQVTM, CDR2 ANQGSEA. CDR3 sequence: CSVEDQQGADTQYF. CDR3 nucleotides: TGCAGCGTTGAAGATCAACAGGGGGCGGATACGCAGTATTTT.

The chain is built from TRBV7-6 and TRBJ2-7; a weak D match, TRBD1 (5 bases). The CDR3 totals 15 residues. V was cut by 5 bases and J by 3 bases, with 17 bases left in between. The germline CDR1 and CDR2 sequences are SGHVS and FNYEAQ. CDR3 amino acids: CASSPRLGVGYEQYF. CDR3 DNA: TGTGCCAGCAGCCCCCGGTTAGGGGTTGGCTACGAGCAGTACTTC.

J is TRBJ2-5 and V is TRBV29-1; D not certain. This CDR3 has 11 amino acids. Between the trimmed V and J ends, which lost 4 bases and 3 bases, there was a span of 6 bases. CDR1 and CDR2 from the germline V gene are SQVTM and ANQGSEA. Here the CDR3 DNA reads TGCAGCGTTGGTGGGGAAGAGACCCAGTACTTC. This encodes CSVGGEETQYF. The full variable domain, its missing parts supplied by reference TRBV29-1 and TRBJ2-5, is SAVISQKPSRDICQRGTSLTIQCQVDSQVTMMFWYRQQPGQSLTLIATANQGSEATYESGFVIDKFPISRPNLTFSTLTVSNMSPEDSSIYLCSVGGEETQYFGPGTRLLVL.

The chain links TRBV7-8 to TRBJ2-3, with TRBD2 matching 10 bases. Germline V gene data show CDR1 as SGHVS and CDR2 as FQNEAQ. This CDR3 contains 14 residues. V shed 1 base, J shed 5 bases, and the junction held 0 bases outside the gene matches. DNA of the CDR3: TGTGCCAGCAGCTTAGGACTAGCGGGAGATACGCAGTATTTT. Translated, it gives CASSLGLAGDTQYF.

Comments on this clone: Mismatch with germline at one junction end may stem from a read error. The chain recombines TRBV2 with TRBJ2-5; 10 bases align to TRBD1. This CDR3 spans 12 amino acids. The germline V gene has CDR1 SNHLY and CDR2 FYNNEI. In nucleotides, the CDR3 is TGCTCGACAGGGGGCTCTTCGGAGACCCAGTACTTC. Amino acids: CSTGGSSETQYF. Using reference TRBV2 and TRBJ2-5 for the parts outside the CDR3, the full variable domain is EPEVTQTPSHQVTQMGQEVILRCVPISNHLYFYWYRQILGQKVEFLVSFYNNEISEKSEIFDDQFSVERPDGSNFTLKIRSTKLEDSAMYFCSTGGSSETQYFGPGTRLLVL.

The chain links TRBV10-3 to TRBJ2-2; 9 bases align to TRBD2. J was trimmed by 0 bases and V by 5 bases; bases with no gene match: 16. Looked up from germline, CDR1 is ENHRY and CDR2 is SYGVKD. The CDR3 is 20 amino acids. The CDR3 sequence: CAISPGGGLAGQSNTGELFF. DNA for the CDR3: TGTGCCATCAGTCCCGGAGGCGGGCTAGCGGGACAATCGAACACCGGGGAGCTGTTTTTT.

The chain uses TRBV6-1 and TRBJ2-7; D unclear. V was cut by 3 bases and J by 3 bases, with 9 bases left in between. The CDR3 loop spans 13 amino acids. In germline, CDR1 is MNHNS, CDR2 SASEGT. The DNA of the CDR3 is TGTGCCAGCAGTGATGGCAACATCTACGAGCAGTACTTC. Translating it yields CASSDGNIYEQYF.

The chain couples TRBV5-1 to TRBJ2-6; D uncertain. Germline V CDR1 and CDR2: SGHRS, YFSETQ. CDR3 length: 15 amino acids. The V end was cut by 0 bases, the J end by 1 base, with 5 bases between. The CDR3 DNA reads as TGCGCCAGCAGCTTGGACGGTTCTGGGGCCAACGTCCTGACTTTC. This encodes CASSLDGSGANVLTF. The whole variable domain, filled in from reference TRBV5-1 and TRBJ2-6, reads KAGVTQTPRYLIKTRGQQVTLSCSPISGHRSVSWYQQTPGQGLQFLFEYFSETQRNKGNFPGRFSGRQFSNSRSEMNVSTLELGDSALYLCASSLDGSGANVLTFGAGSRLTVL.

This clone has a single count. This chain links TRBV5-1 with TRBJ2-6; 8 bases align to TRBD1. Per germline, CDR1 SGHRS and CDR2 YFSETQ. Trimming removed 4 bases from V and 3 bases from J; junction bases left unmatched: 9. This CDR3 has 17 amino acids. CDR3 loop: CASSEGQGPSGANVLTF. The CDR3, as DNA: TGCGCCAGCAGCGAAGGACAGGGTCCGAGTGGGGCCAACGTCCTGACTTTC.

The chain links TRBV11-2 to TRBJ1-3; D not resolved. The V gene's germline CDR1 is SGHAT and CDR2 FQNNGV. CDR3 length: 16 amino acids. Deletions cut 2 bases from V and 2 bases from J, with 13 bases between. CDR3 residues: CASSLISVSAGNTIYF. CDR3 in DNA: TGTGCCAGCAGCTTAATTTCAGTTAGCGCTGGAAACACCATATATTTT.

This clone was counted between two and nine times. The chain joins TRBV18 to TRBJ1-1, with D possibly being TRBD1 (5 bases). The V gene lost 3 bases and the J gene lost 0 bases, with 8 bases spanning the gap. In germline, CDR1 is KGHSH, CDR2 LQKENI. The CDR3 runs to 14 residues. In DNA, the CDR3 is TGTGCCAGCTCACCGAAACAGGTGAACACTGAAGCTTTCTTT. Its translation is CASSPKQVNTEAFF.

The V gene is TRBV11-2, the J gene TRBJ2-7; no clear D gene. This CDR3 spans 15 amino acids. Germline CDR1 and CDR2: SGHAT and FQNNGV. V shed 0 bases and J shed 0 bases, with 9 bases lying between them. CDR3 DNA: TGTGCCAGCAGCTTAGATCAAGGGTCCTCCTACGAGCAGTACTTC. It codes for CASSLDQGSSYEQYF.

V usage is TRBV4-1 and J usage is TRBJ2-7, with unresolved D. The CDR3 extends over 17 amino acids. Germline assignment: CDR1 MGHRA and CDR2 YSYEKL. The V end lost 1 base, the J end lost 3 bases, and 19 bases lay between the germline ends. CDR3 sequence: CASSQGGFSHQLYEQYF. DNA for the CDR3: TGCGCCAGCAGCCAAGGGGGATTTTCACACCAACTCTACGAGCAGTACTTC.

The chain recombines TRBV7-2 with TRBJ1-4; D call uncertain. CDR1 is SGHTA, CDR2 FQGNSA, per germline. Between the trimmed V and J ends, which lost 3 bases and 3 bases, there was a span of 14 bases. The CDR3 loop spans 16 amino acids. CDR3 amino acids: CASSFSTGDPNEKLFF. The CDR3 nucleotides are TGTGCCAGCAGCTTCTCAACTGGGGATCCTAATGAAAAACTGTTTTTT.

The V and J genes are TRBV11-3 and TRBJ2-3; TRBD2 might be the D (6 bases). Germline-derived CDR1 and CDR2 are SGHNT and YENEEA. This CDR3 is 14 amino acids long. Trimming shortened V by 4 bases and J by 2 bases, and 10 bases separated the two germline ends. The CDR3 bases are TGTGCCAGCAGCTCGGGACTTGTCACAGATACGCAGTATTTT. It is translated as CASSSGLVTDTQYF.

This clone was counted once. V and J are TRBV28 and TRBJ1-1; unclear D gene. Deletions cut 5 bases from V and 1 base from J, with 11 bases between. CDR1 is MDHEN and CDR2 is SYDVKM in the germline V gene. The CDR3 spans 14 residues. The CDR3 DNA is TGTGCCAGCAGTACCTCGACGGCGAACACTGAAGCTTTCTTT. As protein: CASSTSTANTEAFF. Complete variable domain (other parts from reference TRBV28 and TRBJ1-1): DVKVTQSSRYLVKRTGEKVFLECVQDMDHENMFWYRQDPGLGLRLIYFSYDVKMKEKGDIPEGYSVSREKKERFSLILESASTNQTSMYLCASSTSTANTEAFFGQGTRLTVV.

The V gene is TRBV7-2, the J gene TRBJ2-2; tentatively, D is TRBD1 (5 bases). CDR3 length: 14 residues. V was pared by 5 bases and J by 0 bases, with 7 bases between. Germline V gene sequence: CDR1 SGHTA, CDR2 FQGNSA. The CDR3 spells CASSRQSNTGELFF. The DNA of the CDR3 is TGTGCCAGCAGCCGACAGTCGAACACCGGGGAGCTGTTTTTT.

Only a few counts were recorded for this clone. The chain has TRBV2 and TRBJ2-7, with 11 positions matching TRBD2. From germline, CDR1 is SNHLY and CDR2 FYNNEI. The trim removed 6 bases at V and 5 bases at J, leaving 12 bases unmatched. This CDR3 is 16 amino acids long. The CDR3 bases are TGTGCCAGCAGAGCGACTAGCGGGATCCTCCTTGACGAGCAGTACTTC. Its translation is CASRATSGILLDEQYF.

This chain links TRBV7-3 with TRBJ2-2; no clear D gene. V was clipped by 0 bases and J by 1 base, with 9 bases between them. Germline CDR1 reads SGHTA; CDR2 reads FQGTGA. The CDR3 is made up of 16 amino acids. The CDR3, as DNA: TGTGCCAGCAGCTTAACCCTGGCAGGGAACACCGGGGAGCTGTTTTTT. Amino acid sequence: CASSLTLAGNTGELFF.

This chain links TRBV19 with TRBJ1-1; D unresolved. Looked up from germline, CDR1 is LNHDA and CDR2 is SQIVND (reference sequence). V shed 6 bases and J shed 5 bases, with 16 bases lying between them. CDR3 length: 14 amino acids. The DNA for the CDR3 is TGTGCCAGTAGCCCGACTTGGCAAGGGACTGAAGCTTTCTTT. Its protein is CASSPTWQGTEAFF.

The chain links TRBV6-1 to TRBJ2-1, with a possible D match to TRBD1 (5 bases). Germline V gene data show CDR1 as MNHNS and CDR2 as SASEGT. V gave up 6 bases and J gave up 6 bases, with 18 bases separating them. This CDR3 is 15 amino acids long. The CDR3 reads CASRAQGGGPNEQFF. As DNA, the CDR3 is TGTGCCAGCAGGGCCCAGGGTGGTGGCCCCAATGAGCAGTTCTTC.

The chain uses TRBV5-1 and TRBJ2-7; TRBD1 matches 8 bases. This CDR3 spans 14 amino acids. V dropped 4 bases and J dropped 6; count of bases not matched to a gene: 9. The germline gives CDR1 SGHRS, CDR2 YFSETQ. The chain's CDR3 is CASSGGQGSVEQYF. For the CDR3, the DNA is TGCGCCAGCAGCGGTGGACAGGGTAGTGTCGAGCAGTACTTC.

The V gene is TRBV28, the J gene TRBJ1-4, with D maybe TRBD1 (6 bases). CDR1 is MDHEN and CDR2 is SYDVKM in the germline V gene. The CDR3 is made up of 13 amino acids. Trimming took off 6 bases at V and 4 bases at J, with 9 bases between the two ends. In nucleotides, the CDR3 is TGTGCCAGCAGGGGGGGCTATAATGAAAAACTGTTTTTT. Translation gives CASRGGYNEKLFF.

J is TRBJ2-2 and V is TRBV7-3; 8 bases fit TRBD2. The CDR3 is made up of 18 amino acids. Looked up from germline, CDR1 is SGHTA and CDR2 is FQGTGA. The junction had 10 bases not matched to a gene; V was cut back by 3 bases and J by 1 base. DNA for the CDR3: TGTGCCAGCAGCTTTCCCCAGGGCACTAGCGGGAACACCGGGGAGCTGTTTTTT. Residues: CASSFPQGTSGNTGELFF. The full variable domain, with the rest looked up from reference TRBV7-3 and TRBJ2-2, is GAGVSQTPSNKVTEKGKYVELRCDPISGHTALYWYRQSLGQGPEFLIYFQGTGAADDSGLPNDRFFAVRPEGSVSTLKIQRTERGDSAVYLCASSFPQGTSGNTGELFFGEGSRLTVL.